This T cell receptor beta chain appears in the sequencing data of a study of blood T cell repertoires in COVID-19. Study overall: Spain, Italy and the United States supplied samples that represented acute and convalescent COVID-19.

All enrollees were roughly 18 to 100 years old and from some 24 US areas. The CDR3 totals 14 residues. Germline CDR1 reads SNHLY; CDR2 reads FYNNEI. Trimming left V 4 bases short and J 4 bases short, with 13 bases between. The table lists this clone with a few counts. Profiled with immunoSEQ multiplex PCR; TCRdb holds only in-frame clones, not every one. This table holds 300,000 to 500,000 clones, nearly 90% found once. The origin of this receptor is a woman aged 40 to 50 with acute COVID-19. The chain couples TRBV2 to TRBJ1-2; D unclear. Material for sequencing was PBMCs or T cells enriched from blood (not recorded which). This chain's CDR3 is CASSVETASYGYTF. CDR3 nucleotide sequence: TGTGCCAGCAGTGTGGAGACGGCTAGCTATGGCTACACCTTC.